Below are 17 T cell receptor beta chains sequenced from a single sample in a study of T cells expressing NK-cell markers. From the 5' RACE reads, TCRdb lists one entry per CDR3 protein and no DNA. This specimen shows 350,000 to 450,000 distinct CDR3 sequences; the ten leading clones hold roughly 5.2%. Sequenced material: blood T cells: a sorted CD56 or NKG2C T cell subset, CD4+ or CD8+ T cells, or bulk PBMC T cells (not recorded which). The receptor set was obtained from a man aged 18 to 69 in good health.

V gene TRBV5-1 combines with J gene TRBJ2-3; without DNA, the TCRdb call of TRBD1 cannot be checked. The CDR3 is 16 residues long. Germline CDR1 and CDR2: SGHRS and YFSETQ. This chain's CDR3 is CASSRGGRGQEDTQYF.

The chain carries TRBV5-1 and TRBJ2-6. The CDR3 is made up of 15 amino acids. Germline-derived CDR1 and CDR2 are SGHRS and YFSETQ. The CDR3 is CASSNRVSGANVLTF.

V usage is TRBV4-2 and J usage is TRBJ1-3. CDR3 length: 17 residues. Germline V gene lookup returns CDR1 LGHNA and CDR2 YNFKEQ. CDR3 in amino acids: CASSQARDGGSGNTIYF.

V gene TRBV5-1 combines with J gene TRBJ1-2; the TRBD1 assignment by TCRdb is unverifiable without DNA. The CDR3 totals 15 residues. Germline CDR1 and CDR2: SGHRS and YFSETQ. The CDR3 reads CASSLDFEGGYGYTF.

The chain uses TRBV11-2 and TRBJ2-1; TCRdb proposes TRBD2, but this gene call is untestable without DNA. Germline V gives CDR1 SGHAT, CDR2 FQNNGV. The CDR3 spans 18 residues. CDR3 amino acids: CASSLDSLASGGALRQFF.

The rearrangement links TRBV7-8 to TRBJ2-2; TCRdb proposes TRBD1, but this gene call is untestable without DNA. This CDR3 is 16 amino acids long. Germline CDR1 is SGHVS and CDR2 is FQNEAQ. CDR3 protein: CASSKTGTGDPGELFF.

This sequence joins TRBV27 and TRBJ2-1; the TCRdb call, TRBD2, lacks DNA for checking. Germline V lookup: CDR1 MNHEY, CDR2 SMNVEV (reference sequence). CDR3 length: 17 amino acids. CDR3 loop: CASSLSTAGVSYNEQFF.

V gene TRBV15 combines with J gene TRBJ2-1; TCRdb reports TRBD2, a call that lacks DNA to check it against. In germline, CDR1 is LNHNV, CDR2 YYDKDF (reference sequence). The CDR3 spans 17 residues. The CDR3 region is CATSRGIAGGSYNEQFF.

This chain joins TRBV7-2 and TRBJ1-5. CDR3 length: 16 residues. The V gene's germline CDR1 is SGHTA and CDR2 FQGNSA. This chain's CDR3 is CASSLGHMGGGQPQHF.

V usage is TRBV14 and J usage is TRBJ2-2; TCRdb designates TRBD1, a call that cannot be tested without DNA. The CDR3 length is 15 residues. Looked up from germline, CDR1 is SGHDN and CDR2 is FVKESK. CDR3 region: CASSQIPGRNGELVF.

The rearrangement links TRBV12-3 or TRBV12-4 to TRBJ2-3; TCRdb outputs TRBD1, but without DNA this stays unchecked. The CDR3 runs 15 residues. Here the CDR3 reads CASIPGTAGTDTQYF.

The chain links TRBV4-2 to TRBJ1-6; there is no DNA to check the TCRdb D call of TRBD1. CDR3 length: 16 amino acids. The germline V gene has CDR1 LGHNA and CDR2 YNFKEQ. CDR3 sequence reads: CASSPHSDSYNSPLHF.

CDR3 protein: CASSDALAGAANTGELFF. The chain combines TRBV6-1 with TRBJ2-2; TCRdb outputs TRBD1, but without DNA this stays unchecked. The CDR3 contains 18 residues. CDR1 MNHNS and CDR2 SASEGT come from the germline V gene.

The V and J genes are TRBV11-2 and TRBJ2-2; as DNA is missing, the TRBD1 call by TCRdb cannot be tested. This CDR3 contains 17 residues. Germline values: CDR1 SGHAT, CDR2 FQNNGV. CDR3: CASSLRLSGQNTGELFF.

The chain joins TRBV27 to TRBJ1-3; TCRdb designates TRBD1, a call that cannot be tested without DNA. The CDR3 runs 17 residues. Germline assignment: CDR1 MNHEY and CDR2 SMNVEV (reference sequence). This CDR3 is CASSLTTPGSPGNTIYF.

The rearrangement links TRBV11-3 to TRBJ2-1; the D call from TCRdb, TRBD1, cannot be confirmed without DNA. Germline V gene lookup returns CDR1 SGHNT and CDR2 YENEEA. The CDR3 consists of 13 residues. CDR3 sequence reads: CASSPPLGHEQFF.

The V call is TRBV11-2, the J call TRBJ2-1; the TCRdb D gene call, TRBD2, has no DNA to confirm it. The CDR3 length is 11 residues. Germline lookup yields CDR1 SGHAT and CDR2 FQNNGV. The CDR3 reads CASSLASARFF.